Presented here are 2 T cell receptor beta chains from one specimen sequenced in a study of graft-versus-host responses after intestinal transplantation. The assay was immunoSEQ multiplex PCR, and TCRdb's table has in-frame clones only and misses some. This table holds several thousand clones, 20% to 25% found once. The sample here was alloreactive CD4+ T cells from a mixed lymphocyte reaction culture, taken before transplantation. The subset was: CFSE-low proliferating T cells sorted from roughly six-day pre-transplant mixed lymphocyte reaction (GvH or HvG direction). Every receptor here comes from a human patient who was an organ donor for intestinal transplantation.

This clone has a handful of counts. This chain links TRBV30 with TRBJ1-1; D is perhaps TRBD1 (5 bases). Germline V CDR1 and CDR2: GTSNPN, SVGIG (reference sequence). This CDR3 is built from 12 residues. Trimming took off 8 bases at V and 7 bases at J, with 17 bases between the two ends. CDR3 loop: CAGYTGILEAFF. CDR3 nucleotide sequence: TGTGCCGGATACACAGGAATACTTGAAGCTTTCTTT.

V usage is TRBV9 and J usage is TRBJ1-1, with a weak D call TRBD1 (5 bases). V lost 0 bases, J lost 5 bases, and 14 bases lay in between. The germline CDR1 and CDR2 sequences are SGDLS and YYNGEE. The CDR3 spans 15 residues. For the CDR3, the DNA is TGTGCCAGCAGCGTAGCGGGGGGGGTGGTGACTGAAGCTTTCTTT. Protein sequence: CASSVAGGVVTEAFF.